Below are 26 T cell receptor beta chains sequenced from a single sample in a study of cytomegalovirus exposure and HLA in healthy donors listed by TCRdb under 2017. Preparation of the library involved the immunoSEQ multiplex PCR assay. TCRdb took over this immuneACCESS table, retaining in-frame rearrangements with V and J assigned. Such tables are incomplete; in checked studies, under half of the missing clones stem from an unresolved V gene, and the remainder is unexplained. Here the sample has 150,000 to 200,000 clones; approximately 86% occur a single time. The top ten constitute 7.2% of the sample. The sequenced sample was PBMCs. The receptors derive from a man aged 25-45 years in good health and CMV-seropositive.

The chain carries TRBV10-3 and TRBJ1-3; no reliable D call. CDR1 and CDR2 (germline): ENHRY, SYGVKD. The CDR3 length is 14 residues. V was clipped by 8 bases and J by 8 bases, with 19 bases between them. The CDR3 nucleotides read TGTGCCATCGTTGGCAGCCCCACGCGGGACACCATATATTTT. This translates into CAIVGSPTRDTIYF.

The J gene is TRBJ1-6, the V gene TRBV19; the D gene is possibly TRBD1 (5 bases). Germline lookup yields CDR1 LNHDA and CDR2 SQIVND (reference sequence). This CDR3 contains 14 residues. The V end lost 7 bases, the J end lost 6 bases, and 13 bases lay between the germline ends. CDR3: CASTPRGLNSPLHF. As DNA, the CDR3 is TGTGCCAGTACCCCAAGGGGCCTTAATTCACCCCTCCACTTT.

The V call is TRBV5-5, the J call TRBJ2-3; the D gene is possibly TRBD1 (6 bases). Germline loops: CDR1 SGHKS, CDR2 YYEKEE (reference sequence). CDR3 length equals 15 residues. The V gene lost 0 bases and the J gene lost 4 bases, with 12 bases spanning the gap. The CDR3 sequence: CASSLGAGDSDTQYF. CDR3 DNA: TGTGCCAGCAGCTTGGGGGCAGGGGATTCAGATACGCAGTATTTT.

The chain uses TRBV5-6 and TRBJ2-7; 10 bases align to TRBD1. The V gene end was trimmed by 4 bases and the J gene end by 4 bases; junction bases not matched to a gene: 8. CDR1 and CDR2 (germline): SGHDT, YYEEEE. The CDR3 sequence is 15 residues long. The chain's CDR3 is CASSAPGQGPYEQYF. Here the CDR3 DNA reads TGTGCCAGCAGCGCCCCGGGACAGGGGCCGTACGAGCAGTACTTC.

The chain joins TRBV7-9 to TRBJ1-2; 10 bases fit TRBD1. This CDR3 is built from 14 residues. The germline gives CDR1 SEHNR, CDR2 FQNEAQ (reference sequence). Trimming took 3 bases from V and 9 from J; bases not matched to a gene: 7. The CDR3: CASSFSGTGESYTF. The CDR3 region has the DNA TGTGCCAGCAGCTTTTCCGGGACAGGGGAGAGCTACACCTTC.

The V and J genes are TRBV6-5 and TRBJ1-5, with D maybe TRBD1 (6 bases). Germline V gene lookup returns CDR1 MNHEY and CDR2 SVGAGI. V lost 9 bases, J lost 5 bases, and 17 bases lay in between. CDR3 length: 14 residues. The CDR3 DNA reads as TGTGCCAGTGTACGGGACAACACATATCAGCCCCAGCATTTT. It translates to CASVRDNTYQPQHF.

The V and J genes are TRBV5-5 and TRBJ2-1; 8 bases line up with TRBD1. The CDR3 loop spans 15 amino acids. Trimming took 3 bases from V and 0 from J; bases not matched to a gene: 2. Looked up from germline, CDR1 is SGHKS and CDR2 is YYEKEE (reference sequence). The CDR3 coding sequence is TGTGCCAGCAGCTCGGGGACAGGCTCCTACAATGAGCAGTTCTTC. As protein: CASSSGTGSYNEQFF. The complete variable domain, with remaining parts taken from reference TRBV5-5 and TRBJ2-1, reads DAGVTQSPTHLIKTRGQQVTLRCSPISGHKSVSWYQQVLGQGPQFIFQYYEKEERGRGNFPDRFSARQFPNYSSELNVNALLLGDSALYLCASSSGTGSYNEQFFGPGTRLTVL.

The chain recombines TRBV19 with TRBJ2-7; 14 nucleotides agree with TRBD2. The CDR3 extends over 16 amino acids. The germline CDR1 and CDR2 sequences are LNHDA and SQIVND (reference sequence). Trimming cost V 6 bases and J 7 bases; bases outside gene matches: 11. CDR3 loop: CASRPTTSGRAGEQYF. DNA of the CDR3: TGTGCCAGTAGACCTACGACTAGCGGGAGGGCCGGGGAGCAGTACTTC.

For the CDR3, the DNA is TGTGCCAGCGGCGGGACAGTCTCCTACAATGAGCAGTTCTTC. It is translated as CASGGTVSYNEQFF. The chain couples TRBV2 to TRBJ2-1, with D maybe TRBD1 (7 bases). Germline lookup yields CDR1 SNHLY and CDR2 FYNNEI. This CDR3 is built from 14 residues. V was clipped by 8 bases and J by 0 bases, with 11 bases between them.

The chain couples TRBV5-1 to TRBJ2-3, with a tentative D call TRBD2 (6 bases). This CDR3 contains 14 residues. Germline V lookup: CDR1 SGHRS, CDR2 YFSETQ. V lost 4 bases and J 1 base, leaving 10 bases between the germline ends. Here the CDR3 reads CASSGTGGTDTQYF. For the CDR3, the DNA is TGCGCCAGCAGCGGGACGGGAGGCACAGATACGCAGTATTTT.

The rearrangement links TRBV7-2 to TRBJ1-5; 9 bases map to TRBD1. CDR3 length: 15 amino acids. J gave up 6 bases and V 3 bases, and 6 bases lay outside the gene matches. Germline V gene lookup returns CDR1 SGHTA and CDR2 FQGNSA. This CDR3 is CASSFGTGPSQPQHF. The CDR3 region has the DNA TGTGCCAGCAGCTTCGGGACAGGGCCTAGTCAGCCCCAGCATTTT.

This chain's CDR3 is CSVTGTVSYNEQFF. In nucleotides, the CDR3 is TGCAGCGTGACCGGGACCGTTAGCTACAATGAGCAGTTCTTC. This chain joins TRBV29-1 and TRBJ2-1; D might be TRBD1 or TRBD2, each matching 5 bases. Per germline, CDR1 SQVTM and CDR2 ANQGSEA. V lost 6 bases, J lost 3 bases, and 15 bases lay in between. The CDR3 consists of 14 residues.

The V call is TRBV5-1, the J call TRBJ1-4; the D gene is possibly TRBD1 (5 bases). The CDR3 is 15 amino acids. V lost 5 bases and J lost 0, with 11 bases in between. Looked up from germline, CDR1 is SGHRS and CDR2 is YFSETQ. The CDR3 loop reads CASSWRDATNEKLFF. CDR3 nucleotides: TGCGCCAGCAGTTGGAGGGACGCAACTAATGAAAAACTGTTTTTT.

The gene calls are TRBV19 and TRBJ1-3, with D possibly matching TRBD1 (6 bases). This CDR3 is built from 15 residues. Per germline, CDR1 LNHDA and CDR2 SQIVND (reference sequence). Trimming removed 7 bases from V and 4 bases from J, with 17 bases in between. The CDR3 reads CASTLTGQRGNTIYF. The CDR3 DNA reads TGTGCCAGTACCTTAACCGGACAGAGAGGAAACACCATATATTTT.

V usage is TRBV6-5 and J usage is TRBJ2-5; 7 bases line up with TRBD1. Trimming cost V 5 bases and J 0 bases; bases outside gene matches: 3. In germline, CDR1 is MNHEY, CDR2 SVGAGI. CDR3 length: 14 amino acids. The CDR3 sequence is CASSQQGDQETQYF. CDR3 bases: TGTGCCAGCAGTCAGCAGGGGGACCAAGAGACCCAGTACTTC.

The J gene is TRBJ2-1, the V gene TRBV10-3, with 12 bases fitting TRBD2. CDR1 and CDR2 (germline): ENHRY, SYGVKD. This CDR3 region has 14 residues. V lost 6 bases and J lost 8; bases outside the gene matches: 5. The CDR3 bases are TGTGCCATCAGGCTAGCGGGAGGGAGCGATGAGCAGTTCTTC. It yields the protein CAIRLAGGSDEQFF.

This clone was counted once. CDR3 amino acids: CASSDSSGTGNQPQHF. DNA for the CDR3: TGTGCCAGCAGTGATTCTTCCGGGACGGGCAATCAGCCCCAGCATTTT. The genes are TRBV6-4 and TRBJ1-5, with a tentative D call TRBD1 (5 bases). Between the trimmed V and J ends, which lost 3 bases and 2 bases, there was a span of 14 bases. The CDR3 extends over 16 amino acids. CDR1 is MRHNA, CDR2 SNTAGT, per germline.

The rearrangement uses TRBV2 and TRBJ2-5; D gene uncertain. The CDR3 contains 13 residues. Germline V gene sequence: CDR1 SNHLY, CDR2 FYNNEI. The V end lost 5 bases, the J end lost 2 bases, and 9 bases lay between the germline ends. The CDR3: CASSRDLQETQYF. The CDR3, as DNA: TGTGCCAGCAGTAGGGATCTGCAAGAGACCCAGTACTTC.

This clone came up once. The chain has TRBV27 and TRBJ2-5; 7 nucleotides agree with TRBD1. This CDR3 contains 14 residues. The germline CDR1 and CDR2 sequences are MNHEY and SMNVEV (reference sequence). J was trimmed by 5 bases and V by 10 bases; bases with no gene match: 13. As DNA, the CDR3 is TGTGCCACGGCCCCCACCACAGGGGCCGAGACCCAGTACTTC. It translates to CATAPTTGAETQYF.

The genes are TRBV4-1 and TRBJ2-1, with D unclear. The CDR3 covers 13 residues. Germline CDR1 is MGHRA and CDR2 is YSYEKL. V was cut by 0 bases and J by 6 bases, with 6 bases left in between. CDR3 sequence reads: CASSQDSSNEQFF. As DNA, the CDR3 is TGCGCCAGCAGCCAAGATTCGTCCAATGAGCAGTTCTTC.

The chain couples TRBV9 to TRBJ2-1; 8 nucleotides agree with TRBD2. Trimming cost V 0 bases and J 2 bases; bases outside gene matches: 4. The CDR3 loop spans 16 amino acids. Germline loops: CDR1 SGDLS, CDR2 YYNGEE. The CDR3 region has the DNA TGTGCCAGCAGCGTAGCGAGCGGGAGAACCTACAATGAGCAGTTCTTC. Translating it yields CASSVASGRTYNEQFF.

The CDR3, as DNA: TGTGCCTGGAGTGGAGACTATCACAATGAGCAGTTCTTC. Encoded protein: CAWSGDYHNEQFF. The J gene is TRBJ2-1, the V gene TRBV30, with D possibly being TRBD2 (5 bases). From germline, CDR1 is GTSNPN and CDR2 SVGIG (reference sequence). Trimming took off 1 base at V and 5 bases at J, with 9 bases between the two ends. CDR3 length: 13 residues.

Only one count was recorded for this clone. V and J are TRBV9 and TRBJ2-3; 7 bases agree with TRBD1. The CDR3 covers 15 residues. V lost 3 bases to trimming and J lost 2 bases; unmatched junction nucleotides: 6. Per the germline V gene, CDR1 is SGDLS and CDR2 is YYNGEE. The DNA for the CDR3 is TGTGCCAGCAGCGCCCGGGACAGATACACAGATACGCAGTATTTT. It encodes CASSARDRYTDTQYF.

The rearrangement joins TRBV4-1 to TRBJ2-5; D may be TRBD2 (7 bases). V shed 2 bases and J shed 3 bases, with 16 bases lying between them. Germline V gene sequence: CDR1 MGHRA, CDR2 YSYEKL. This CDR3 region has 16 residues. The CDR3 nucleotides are TGCGCCAGCAGCCAACCATCAGGGGCGGGAGAAGAGACCCAGTACTTC. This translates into CASSQPSGAGEETQYF.

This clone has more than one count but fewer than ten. CDR3 in amino acids: CATGGGGGGYTF. The CDR3 nucleotides are TGTGCCACAGGGGGTGGCGGCGGTGGCTACACCTTC. This rearrangement joins TRBV2 to TRBJ1-2; 7 bases are shared with TRBD1. Germline V gives CDR1 SNHLY, CDR2 FYNNEI. J lost 7 bases, V lost 10 bases, and 9 bases had no gene match. The CDR3 has 12 residues. The whole variable domain, remainder taken from reference TRBV2 and TRBJ1-2, is EPEVTQTPSHQVTQMGQEVILRCVPISNHLYFYWYRQILGQKVEFLVSFYNNEISEKSEIFDDQFSVERPDGSNFTLKIRSTKLEDSAMYFCATGGGGGGYTFGSGTRLTVV.

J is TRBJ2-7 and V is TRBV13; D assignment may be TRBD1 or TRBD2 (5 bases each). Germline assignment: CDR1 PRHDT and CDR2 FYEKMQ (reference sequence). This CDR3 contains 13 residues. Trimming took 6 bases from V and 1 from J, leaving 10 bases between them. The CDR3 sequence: CASRPGPSYEQYF. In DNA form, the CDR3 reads TGTGCCAGCAGACCGGGACCTTCCTACGAGCAGTACTTC.